This TCR beta chain was identified during a study of T cells in Graves' hyperthyroidism and ophthalmopathy (dated by TCRdb to the late 2010s). Looking at the study overall: Peripheral blood samples were taken at initial diagnosis, before any treatment was given. Thyroid tissue and blood T-cell repertoires from six or seven Graves' hyperthyroidism patients were also compared in the study. The paper reports TCR Vbeta CDR3 sequencing of approximately 130 peripheral blood samples: under 45 ophthalmopathy, under 85 hyperthyroidism and around 17 progressor patients. After blood sampling, hyperthyroidism patients were treated with methimazole at a starting dose of 30 mg daily, and ophthalmopathy patients were treated with high-dose intravenous methylprednisolone. An independent validation cohort of under 20 hyperthyroidism patients and 17 patients who later progressed to ophthalmopathy tested prospective prediction of ophthalmopathy. A discovery cohort of roughly 96 patients, 43 with Graves' ophthalmopathy and 55 to 60 with stable Graves' hyperthyroidism, was used to find distinguishing TCR V-J signatures. For training and testing, the roughly 100 patients in the discovery cohort were randomly divided in a 7:3 ratio.

In the ophthalmopathy patients, disease was moderately to severely active, with a Clinical Activity Score of 3 or more, a NOSPECS grade of 4 or more, and a duration of less than 3 months. Any patient with an uncontrolled infection, another autoimmune disease, pregnancy or lactation was excluded. Clinical symptoms, serum thyroxine and TRAb, thyroid ultrasound, and orbital computed tomography formed the basis for the diagnoses. PBMCs were isolated from about 9.2 ml of fresh peripheral blood by Ficoll-Paque density gradient centrifugation. Total RNA was extracted using Trizol reagent, and RNA quality was assessed on an Agilent 2100 Bioanalyzer. The TCR beta CDR3 regions were amplified from RNA transcripts. For the first round of RT-PCR on the TCR CDR3, the HTBI primer set was used together with the Qiagen OneStep RT-PCR kit. Libraries were constructed in a second round of multiplex PCR, after which size selection and purification were performed. Paired-end sequencing of the libraries was performed with 100 bp reads on an Illumina HiSeq2000. From the authors' description of their analysis: SOAPnuke was used to process the raw data, with reads discarded if the reads contained adapters or uncalled bases, had a mean Phred below 15, or lacked an exact constant-primer or identifier match. COPE v1.2.5 was used to merge the high-quality paired reads, and each unique nucleotide sequence was defined as a clonotype. Clonotypes were aligned to IMGT TRBV, TRBD and TRBJ reference segments using MiTCR v1.1. The analysis was restricted to V-J combinations with a frequency above 0.0001, which together covered roughly 99% of the repertoires. A TCS score was defined as the ratio between F50 (clonal expansion) and ExV (chaos), using BLOSUM62-based TCRdist between CDR3 peptides within each V-J. Welch's t-statistics and random forest reduced 450 to 600 V-J features to 10 to 15, which were used in a naive Bayes classifier (R e1071). The Morisita-Horn index was used to measure how similar the thyroid and blood repertoires were. TCRdb applied fastp at Q25 and MiXCR to the public reads, then kept only in-frame beta chains. Under each unique CDR3 protein, matching rows form one entry showing the most common genes and DNA. TCRdb, rather than the study authors, made the V and J calls. This sample gives around 34,000 distinct CDR3 sequences in total; under 65% of them show up just once. About 25% of the sample is taken by the ten largest.

Trimming removed 0 bases from V and 13 bases from J, leaving 10 bases between the germline ends. The CDR3, from cysteine to phenylalanine, totals 12 residues. The DNA shown is the 36-base CDR3, in frame from base 1. The germline V gene encodes CDR1 DFQATT and CDR2 SNEGSKA (reference sequence). Overall results and qualifications from the work: In validation, progression to ophthalmopathy was predicted by the model with around 71% sensitivity and about 72% specificity, a median of about 6.8 months before onset. Sample size was not statistically predetermined, and investigators were not blinded to group allocation. A 13 V-J signature model separated ophthalmopathy from stable hyperthyroidism, with just over 85% sensitivity and about 81% specificity in cross-validation and 80%/75% in testing. Blood samples also contained most of the expanded thyroid clonotypes (frequency above 0.001), which suggests that blood repertoires may reflect thyroid immune responses.

Details on this clonotype: The antigen it binds to is not known. It has no much larger one-base neighbor in the sample; base qualities were not kept.

The rearrangement combines TRBV20-1 with TRBJ1-6; no D gene call is confident. The sequence derives from a woman aged 40 to 49 with Graves' ophthalmopathy. Sequences were obtained from blood. The DNA is TGCAGTGCTAGAGAAGGGATTGAGCCCCTCCACTTT. This sequence encodes CSAREGIEPLHF.